This T cell receptor (beta chain) was retrieved from a study of blood T cell repertoires in COVID-19. CDR1 and CDR2 from the germline V gene are LNHDA and SQIVND (reference sequence). This CDR3 is built from 12 residues. V lost 6 bases to trimming and J lost 8 bases; unmatched junction nucleotides: 6. The method was immunoSEQ multiplex PCR; TCRdb's version includes in-frame clones alone and lacks a portion of them. Among 210,000 or so clones listed, approximately 90% were seen once. The origin of this receptor is a man younger than 45 with COVID-19, enrolled during active disease. This chain joins TRBV19 and TRBJ1-2; 7 bases line up with TRBD1. Sample: peripheral blood. The CDR3 DNA follows: TGTGCCAGTAGCTACAGGGGAGGAGGCTACACCTTC. Translating it yields CASSYRGGGYTF.